This T cell receptor (beta chain) was documented in a study of post-analysis software for immune sequencing data. Study findings and constraints: Those samples that were prepared in the same batch co-clustered strongly by F measure. Included in a set of a few TRBV segments more frequent in patients than controls were TRBV5-6, TRBV5-1 and TRBV20-1.

Unique molecular identifiers had been added to the TCR beta cDNA libraries. A population of about 0.95 to 10 million T cells gave rise to roughly 0.5 million cDNA molecules. TCRdb fed the PCR reads into MiXCR, producing one record per CDR3 protein. Of about 160,000 distinct CDR3 sequences listed, under 40% are singletons. In the case of this clonotype: Its specificity is unknown.

The junction had 10 bases not matched to a gene; V was cut back by 7 bases and J by 5 bases. Germline values: CDR1 SNHLY, CDR2 FYNNEI. This CDR3 has 16 residues. Sequencing used blood, obtained after autologous hematopoietic stem cell transplantation. This chain links TRBV2 with TRBJ2-3; 12 bases agree with TRBD2. The receptor comes from a girl between 10 and 17 years old with multiple sclerosis. CDR3 loop: CASNRLSSGRGDTQYF. In DNA, the CDR3 is TGTGCCAGCAACCGCCTCTCTAGCGGGAGGGGAGATACGCAGTATTTT.